The source of this T cell receptor beta chain is a study of molecular identifiers for immune sequencing clone quantification. This clonotype was detected many times. The antigen is undetermined. V lost 5 bases and J 0 bases, leaving 8 bases between the germline ends. CDR1 SQVTM and CDR2 ANQGSEA come from the germline V gene. The CDR3 consists of 12 residues. Overall study results and limits: For effector cells, clones above 20 RNA copies held over 98% of molecules; for naive cells, under 1%.

Libraries of bulk TCR were made by previously described methods (with listed TCR primers). MiXCR, run by TCRdb on the PCR reads, gives a single entry per CDR3 protein. The sample lists 75,000 to 95,000 distinct CDR3 sequences, roughly 25% occurring once. Specimen: naive CD8+ T cells from blood, with Jurkat cell RNA spiked in. Indicated subset: FACS-sorted CD8+CD4-CCR7+CD45RA+ naive T cells. The rearrangement joins TRBV29-1 to TRBJ2-7, with a weak D call TRBD2 (5 bases). The clonotype comes from a human donor in good health. Some libraries in this study had Jurkat cell RNA spiked in. CDR3 coding DNA: TGCAGCGTTCGGGGAAGCTCCTACGAGCAGTACTTC. Its translation is CSVRGSSYEQYF.